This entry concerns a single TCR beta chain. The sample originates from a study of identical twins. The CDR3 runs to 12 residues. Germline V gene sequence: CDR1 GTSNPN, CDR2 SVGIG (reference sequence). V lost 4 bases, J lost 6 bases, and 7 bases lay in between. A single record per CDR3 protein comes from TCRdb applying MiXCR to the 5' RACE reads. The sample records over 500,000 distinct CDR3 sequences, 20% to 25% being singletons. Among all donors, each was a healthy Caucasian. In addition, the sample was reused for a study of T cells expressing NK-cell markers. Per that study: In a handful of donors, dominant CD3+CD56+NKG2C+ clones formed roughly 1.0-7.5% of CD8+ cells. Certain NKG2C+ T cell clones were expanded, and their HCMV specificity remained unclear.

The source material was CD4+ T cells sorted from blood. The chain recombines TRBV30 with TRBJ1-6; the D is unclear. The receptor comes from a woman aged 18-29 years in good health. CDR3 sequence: CAWNGFNSPLHF. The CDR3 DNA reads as TGTGCCTGGAATGGGTTTAATTCACCCCTCCACTTT.